This entry describes one T cell receptor (beta chain). These data belong to a study of cytomegalovirus exposure and HLA in healthy donors. The method was immunoSEQ multiplex PCR; TCRdb's version includes in-frame clones alone and lacks a portion of them. The table shows some 60,000 clones, with approximately 94% occurring only once. Trimming removed 4 bases at V and 0 bases at J, with 19 bases between. CDR3 length: 17 residues. CDR1 and CDR2 from the germline V gene are SGHRS and YFSETQ. The sample consisted of PBMCs. The chain couples TRBV5-1 to TRBJ1-1; tentative D call: TRBD1 (5 bases). The source of this sequence is a man aged 18 to 30 in good health and CMV-seropositive. The CDR3 nucleotides read TGCGCCAGCAGCCCGGAGGGAGGGGCCCGTATGAACACTGAAGCTTTCTTT. This translates into CASSPEGGARMNTEAFF.